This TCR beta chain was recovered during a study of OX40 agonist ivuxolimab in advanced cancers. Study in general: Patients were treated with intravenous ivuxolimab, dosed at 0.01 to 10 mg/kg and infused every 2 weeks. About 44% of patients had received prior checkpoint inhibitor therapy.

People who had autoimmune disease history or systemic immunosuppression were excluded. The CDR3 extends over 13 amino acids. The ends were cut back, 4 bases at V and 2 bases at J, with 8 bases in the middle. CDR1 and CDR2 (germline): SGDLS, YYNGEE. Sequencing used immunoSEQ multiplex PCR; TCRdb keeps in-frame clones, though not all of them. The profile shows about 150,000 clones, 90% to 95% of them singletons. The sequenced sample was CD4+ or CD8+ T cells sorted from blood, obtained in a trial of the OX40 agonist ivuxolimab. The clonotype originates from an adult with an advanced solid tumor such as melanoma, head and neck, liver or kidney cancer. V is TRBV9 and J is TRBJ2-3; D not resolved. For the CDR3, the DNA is TGTGCCAGCAGCCTTTTGTACACAGATACGCAGTATTTT. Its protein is CASSLLYTDTQYF.